This TCR beta chain was identified during a study of cytomegalovirus exposure and HLA in healthy donors. Whole-study results and caveats: Researchers catalogued roughly 150 TCR beta chains as cytomegalovirus-associated.

Likely unrecorded immune exposures existed in these nominally healthy donors. As for this clone: Its antigen is unidentified.

60 Vbeta and 13 Jbeta primers were used in PCR. Assay used: immunoSEQ multiplex PCR; TCRdb lists only in-frame clones, some missing. This table holds roughly 110,000 clones, 67% found once. This TCR derives from a man between 18 and 29 years old in good health and CMV-seropositive. The specimen sequenced was PBMCs.

CDR3 nucleotide sequence: TGCGCCACCATAAGCGGGGGGACAGGAGATACGCAGTATTTT. Protein product: CATISGGTGDTQYF. This rearrangement joins TRBV10-2 to TRBJ2-3; possible D gene TRBD2, 9 bases. This CDR3 is built from 14 residues. V lost 10 bases and J 5 bases, leaving 19 bases between the germline ends. From germline, CDR1 is WSHSY and CDR2 SAAADI.